Listed below are T cell receptor beta chains from one sample, sequenced in a study of cytomegalovirus exposure and HLA in healthy donors. Sequencing was performed with immunoSEQ multiplex PCR; in TCRdb, only in-frame clones are kept and a portion is missing. The sample shows roughly 200,000 clones, about 89% of them seen only once. The specimen was PBMCs. The receptor set was obtained from a man under 40 in good health and CMV-seropositive. Both conserved end residues are part of each CDR3. A D gene is named only where the DNA matches it firmly. Clone size, where shown, is once, few, many, or a class for clones that have expanded.

clone_size,d_call,v_call,j_call,cdr3_length,cdr3_aa,cdr3_nt
-,-,TRBV27,TRBJ2-7,18,CASSFPAPREAGVYEQYF,TGTGCCAGCAGTTTCCCCGCCCCCCGGGAGGCAGGGGTTTACGAGCAGTACTTC
-,-,TRBV15,TRBJ1-2,16,CATSRDLTAANYGYTF,TGTGCCACCAGCAGAGATCTGACAGCAGCTAACTATGGCTACACCTTC
-,TRBD1,TRBV6-6,TRBJ1-2,16,CASSPRQGIPHYGYTF,TGTGCCAGCAGTCCTAGACAGGGGATCCCTCACTATGGCTACACCTTC
-,-,TRBV28,TRBJ1-1,17,CASSATPSRGFSTEAFF,TGTGCCAGCAGTGCCACTCCTTCCAGGGGCTTTAGCACTGAAGCTTTCTTT
-,TRBD1,TRBV2,TRBJ2-3,12,CASSGQGPGQYF,TGTGCCAGCAGTGGACAGGGTCCGGGACAGTATTTT
-,TRBD1,TRBV14,TRBJ2-7,16,CASSHGRTGYSYEQYF,TGTGCCAGCAGCCATGGAAGGACAGGGTACTCCTACGAGCAGTACTTC
once,-,TRBV30,TRBJ1-1,13,CAWSRGPNTEAFF,TGTGCCTGGAGCAGGGGCCCGAACACTGAAGCTTTCTTT
-,TRBD2,TRBV9,TRBJ2-7,15,CASSVAWGGSYEQYF,TGTGCCAGCAGCGTAGCTTGGGGGGGGTCCTACGAGCAGTACTTC
few,-,TRBV10-3,TRBJ2-7,14,CAITDTGFSYEQYF,TGTGCCATCACGGACACGGGATTCTCCTACGAGCAGTACTTC
-,-,TRBV7-6,TRBJ2-7,12,CASSPDGYEQYF,TGTGCCAGCAGCCCCGACGGGTACGAGCAGTACTTC
-,-,TRBV5-1,TRBJ1-3,14,CASSLRDSGNTIYF,TGCGCCAGCAGCCTACGGGACTCTGGAAACACCATATATTTT
-,-,TRBV5-6,TRBJ1-1,13,CASSPLPWSEAFF,TGTGCCAGCAGCCCCCTCCCATGGAGTGAAGCTTTCTTT
-,-,TRBV18,TRBJ2-3,14,CASSPPRTEDTQYF,TGTGCCAGCTCACCCCCTCGGACGGAAGATACGCAGTATTTT
-,-,TRBV7-2,TRBJ1-2,13,CATYGAVNYGYTF,TGTGCCACCTACGGAGCAGTTAACTATGGCTACACCTTC
-,-,TRBV25-1,TRBJ1-5,15,CASSEGRPGNQPQHF,TGTGCCAGCAGTGAAGGGCGACCGGGCAATCAGCCCCAGCATTTT
-,-,TRBV6-5,TRBJ1-3,14,CASRLSRSGNTIYF,TGTGCCAGCAGACTAAGCCGCTCTGGAAACACCATATATTTT
-,TRBD1,TRBV4-2,TRBJ1-5,16,CASSQVGTGAHQPQHF,TGTGCCAGCAGCCAAGTCGGGACAGGGGCTCACCAGCCCCAGCATTTT
-,TRBD1,TRBV18,TRBJ1-1,15,CASSPPDRANTEAFF,TGTGCCAGCTCACCACCGGACAGGGCGAACACTGAAGCTTTCTTT
-,-,TRBV11-3,TRBJ2-1,14,CASSRGGPYNEQFF,TGTGCCAGCAGCAGGGGGGGACCCTACAATGAGCAGTTCTTC
-,-,TRBV6-4,TRBJ2-2,13,CASSATNTGELFF,TGTGCCAGCAGCGCTACGAACACCGGGGAGCTGTTTTTT
-,TRBD1,TRBV7-9,TRBJ2-1,16,CASSFQRDRAYNEQFF,TGTGCCAGCAGCTTTCAACGGGACAGGGCCTACAATGAGCAGTTCTTC
-,TRBD2,TRBV28,TRBJ2-2,13,CASGGLVGGELFF,TGTGCCAGCGGAGGACTAGTGGGCGGGGAGCTGTTTTTT
-,TRBD1,TRBV6-6,TRBJ1-2,12,CASTRTGNGYTF,TGTGCCAGCACCCGGACAGGCAATGGCTACACCTTC
-,TRBD2,TRBV18,TRBJ2-5,13,CASSTSGQETQYF,TGTGCCAGCTCAACTAGCGGCCAAGAGACCCAGTACTTC
-,TRBD2,TRBV30,TRBJ2-1,17,CAWSVSVGVAGRVEQFF,TGTGCCTGGAGTGTAAGCGTGGGAGTAGCGGGGAGGGTTGAGCAGTTCTTC
-,TRBD1,TRBV2,TRBJ1-1,16,CASRFGTGGGDTEAFF,TGTGCCAGCAGGTTCGGGACAGGGGGCGGGGACACTGAAGCTTTCTTT
-,TRBD1,TRBV5-6,TRBJ1-2,15,CASSSPGQGLYGYTF,TGTGCCAGCAGCTCTCCTGGACAGGGCCTCTATGGCTACACCTTC
-,TRBD1,TRBV6-1,TRBJ2-2,16,CASRGLVDREAGELFF,TGTGCCAGCCGTGGGTTGGTGGACAGGGAAGCCGGGGAGCTGTTTTTT
-,TRBD2,TRBV9,TRBJ2-3,14,CASSPSGNTDTQYF,TGTGCCAGCAGCCCTAGCGGGAATACAGATACGCAGTATTTT
-,TRBD2,TRBV2,TRBJ2-7,17,CASRAPRTSGPSYEQYF,TGTGCCAGCAGGGCCCCTCGGACTAGCGGACCTTCCTACGAGCAGTACTTC
-,-,TRBV10-3,TRBJ2-7,16,CAISESKPIQSHEQYF,TGTGCCATCAGTGAGTCGAAACCCATTCAGTCCCACGAGCAGTACTTC
-,-,TRBV7-9,TRBJ2-1,17,CASSLITGPNSNNEQFF,TGTGCCAGCAGCTTAATAACAGGGCCAAACAGCAACAATGAGCAGTTCTTC
-,-,TRBV11-2,TRBJ1-6,14,CASSLMGENSPLHF,TGTGCCAGCAGCTTAATGGGAGAGAATTCACCCCTCCACTTT
-,-,TRBV5-5,TRBJ1-2,13,CASSPGTAYGYTF,TGTGCCAGCAGCCCCGGGACGGCGTATGGCTACACCTTC
-,TRBD2,TRBV9,TRBJ2-1,15,CASSLSASGGDEQFF,TGTGCCAGCAGCCTTTCGGCTAGCGGGGGCGATGAGCAGTTCTTC